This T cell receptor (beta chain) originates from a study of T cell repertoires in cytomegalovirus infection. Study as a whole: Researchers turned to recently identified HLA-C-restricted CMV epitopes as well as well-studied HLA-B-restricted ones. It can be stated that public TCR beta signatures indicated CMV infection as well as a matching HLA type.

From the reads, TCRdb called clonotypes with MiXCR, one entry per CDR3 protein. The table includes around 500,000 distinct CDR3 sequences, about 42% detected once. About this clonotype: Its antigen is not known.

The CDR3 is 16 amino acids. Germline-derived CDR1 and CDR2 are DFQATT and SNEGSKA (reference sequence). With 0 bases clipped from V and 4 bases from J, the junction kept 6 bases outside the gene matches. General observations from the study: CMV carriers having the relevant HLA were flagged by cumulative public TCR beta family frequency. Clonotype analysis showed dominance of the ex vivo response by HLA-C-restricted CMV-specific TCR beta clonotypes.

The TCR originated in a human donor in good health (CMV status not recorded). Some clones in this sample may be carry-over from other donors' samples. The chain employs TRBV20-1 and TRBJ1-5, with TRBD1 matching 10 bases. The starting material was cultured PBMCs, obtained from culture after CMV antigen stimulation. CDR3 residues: CSARDGGQGTNQPQHF. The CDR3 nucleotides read TGCAGTGCTAGAGATGGGGGACAGGGGACTAATCAGCCCCAGCATTTT.